This T cell receptor beta chain is drawn from a study of post-analysis software for immune sequencing data. The study, taken as a whole, reports: Significantly decreased normalized Chao1 diversity was recorded for multiple sclerosis patients relative to controls. Roughly five TRBV segments, including TRBV5-6, TRBV5-1 and TRBV20-1, were more frequent in patients than controls.

About this clonotype itself: As yet, its antigen is unknown.

Tagging with unique molecular identifiers was a feature of the TCR beta cDNA libraries. The authors obtained 500,000 or so cDNA molecules from approximately 1 to 10 million T cells. TCRdb processed the PCR reads anew with MiXCR; each CDR3 protein has one entry. The sample lists some 370,000 distinct CDR3 sequences; roughly 36% were seen once. The CDR3 length is 13 residues. J gave up 6 bases and V 5 bases, and 3 bases lay outside the gene matches. Germline CDR1 and CDR2: SGHVS and FNYEAQ. The chain has TRBV7-6 and TRBJ2-1, with 8 nucleotides matching TRBD2. The sample consisted of blood. The source is a girl between 10 and 17 years old with multiple sclerosis. The CDR3 reads CASSRGTSNEQFF. Here the CDR3 DNA reads TGTGCCAGCAGCAGGGGGACTAGCAATGAGCAGTTCTTC. Combining the CDR3 with reference TRBV7-6 and TRBJ2-1 gives the whole variable domain GAGVSQSPRYKVTKRGQDVALRCDPISGHVSLYWYRQALGQGPEFLTYFNYEAQQDKSGLPNDRFSAERPEGSISTLTIQRTEQRDSAMYRCASSRGTSNEQFFGPGTRLTVL.